One and the same sample provided the 21 T cell receptor beta chains below, sequenced in a study of blood T cell repertoires in COVID-19 (TCRdb year 2020). Libraries were constructed by the immunoSEQ multiplex PCR assay. This immuneACCESS table, as held by TCRdb, lists in-frame sequences with V and J called but not all clones. Of the missing ones, under half trace to an unresolved V gene in checked studies; the others have no known cause. Within this sample are some 110,000 clones, with about 85% of them counted one time only. The ten biggest clones cover around 7.7% of the sample. The sample comprised peripheral blood. The receptor source for this set is a human donor in a cohort sampled during active COVID-19.

J is TRBJ2-1 and V is TRBV7-6, with D unclear. CDR3 length equals 13 residues. V was trimmed by 5 bases and J by 4 bases, leaving 9 bases between them. Germline values: CDR1 SGHVS, CDR2 FNYEAQ. This CDR3 reads CASSTQSYNEQFF. CDR3 DNA: TGTGCCAGCAGCACGCAGTCTTACAATGAGCAGTTCTTC.

This clone has at least ten counts. The chain has TRBV5-5 and TRBJ1-6; 9 nucleotides match TRBD1. V gave up 1 base and J gave up 7 bases; unmatched junction bases: 6. CDR1 is SGHKS and CDR2 is YYEKEE in the germline V gene (reference sequence). CDR3 length: 16 amino acids. Here the CDR3 reads CASSLRQGDPNSPLHF. The CDR3 DNA reads as TGTGCCAGCAGCTTGAGACAGGGGGACCCCAATTCACCCCTCCACTTT.

This chain joins TRBV6-6 and TRBJ1-6, with D possibly TRBD1 on 5 matching bases. Germline CDR1 is MNHNY and CDR2 is SVGAGI (reference sequence). The CDR3 spans 14 residues. V was trimmed by 6 bases and J by 7 bases, leaving 13 bases between them. CDR3 sequence (DNA): TGTGCCAGCAGGATCGGGGGTTGGAATTCACCCCTCCACTTT. Protein sequence: CASRIGGWNSPLHF.

This clone was observed a handful of times. V usage is TRBV6-4 and J usage is TRBJ1-6; D is uncertain. V was clipped by 0 bases and J by 9 bases, with 12 bases between them. The CDR3 contains 15 residues. Germline CDR1 is MRHNA and CDR2 is SNTAGT. The CDR3 DNA reads TGTGCCAGCAGTGACTCCCGGGAATTTGGTTCACCCCTCCACTTT. Amino acids: CASSDSREFGSPLHF.

The rearrangement links TRBV9 to TRBJ2-5; tentatively, D is TRBD1 (6 bases). The V end was cut by 2 bases, the J end by 4 bases, with 15 bases between. The germline V gene has CDR1 SGDLS and CDR2 YYNGEE. The CDR3 covers 15 residues. The CDR3 sequence is CASSVGRTATETQYF. The DNA of the CDR3 is TGTGCCAGCAGCGTGGGCCGGACAGCTACAGAGACCCAGTACTTC.

J is TRBJ2-3 and V is TRBV5-1; 9 bases are a match to TRBD1. CDR1 SGHRS and CDR2 YFSETQ come from the germline V gene. The CDR3 is 15 amino acids. J was trimmed by 4 bases and V by 5 bases; bases with no gene match: 8. The CDR3 bases are TGCGCCAGCAGAGAACCGGGACAGGGAGCAGATACGCAGTATTTT. Translated, it gives CASREPGQGADTQYF.

In its sample, this clone was seen a few times. The genes are TRBV5-5 and TRBJ2-5; 11 bases are a match to TRBD1. The CDR3 contains 15 residues. CDR1 SGHKS and CDR2 YYEKEE come from the germline V gene (reference sequence). Trimming cost V 2 bases and J 3 bases; bases outside gene matches: 3. Here the CDR3 DNA reads TGTGCCAGCAGCTTTAGGGGACAGGGGGAAGAGACCCAGTACTTC. Protein sequence: CASSFRGQGEETQYF.

The chain combines TRBV4-1 with TRBJ2-1, with 7 bases fitting TRBD1. From germline, CDR1 is MGHRA and CDR2 YSYEKL. V trimming: 1 base; J trimming: 7 bases; junction bases outside the gene matches: 13. The CDR3 length is 17 residues. CDR3 sequence reads: CASSQGIPGQTRNEQFF. CDR3 bases: TGCGCCAGCAGCCAAGGGATACCGGGACAGACCAGGAATGAGCAGTTCTTC.

The chain has TRBV6-5 and TRBJ2-7; 8 bases are shared with TRBD2. Trimming removed 6 bases from V and 2 bases from J; junction bases left unmatched: 6. CDR3 length: 14 residues. Germline V lookup: CDR1 MNHEY, CDR2 SVGAGI. The CDR3 loop is CASRSRTSPYEQYF. Here the CDR3 DNA reads TGTGCCAGCAGAAGCAGGACTAGCCCCTACGAGCAGTACTTC.

The gene calls are TRBV11-2 and TRBJ2-7, with 10 nucleotides matching TRBD2. CDR3 length: 17 residues. Germline CDR1 SGHAT, CDR2 FQNNGV. The V gene end was trimmed by 5 bases and the J gene end by 0 bases; junction bases not matched to a gene: 10. The CDR3 bases are TGTGCCAGCAGCCCCCGGTTAGCGGGAGGACCCTCCTACGAGCAGTACTTC. Protein: CASSPRLAGGPSYEQYF.

This CDR3 reads CATSDEQGPWGYTF. Written as DNA, the CDR3 is TGTGCCACCAGTGATGAACAGGGTCCGTGGGGCTACACCTTC. The rearrangement joins TRBV24-1 to TRBJ1-2; D perhaps matches TRBD1 (6 bases). V was cut by 3 bases and J by 8 bases, with 15 bases left in between. The CDR3 has 14 amino acids. Per the germline V gene, CDR1 is KGHDR and CDR2 is SFDVKD.

This chain connects TRBV30 to TRBJ2-1, with TRBD1 as a possible D gene (5 bases). Trimming removed 0 bases from V and 0 bases from J, with 6 bases in between. The CDR3 totals 14 residues. Per germline, CDR1 GTSNPN and CDR2 SVGIG (reference sequence). CDR3 amino acids: CAWSVTASYNEQFF. For the CDR3, the DNA is TGTGCCTGGAGTGTGACAGCCTCCTACAATGAGCAGTTCTTC.

The CDR3 DNA is TGTGCCTGGAGCATCGGACAGGTTACCAATCAGCCCCAGCATTTT. It specifies CAWSIGQVTNQPQHF. The chain couples TRBV30 to TRBJ1-5; 7 bases align to TRBD1. Germline assignment: CDR1 GTSNPN and CDR2 SVGIG (reference sequence). The V gene end was trimmed by 3 bases and the J gene end by 3 bases; junction bases not matched to a gene: 8. The CDR3 extends over 15 amino acids.

The chain joins TRBV5-5 to TRBJ1-2; D gene uncertain. Germline lookup yields CDR1 SGHKS and CDR2 YYEKEE (reference sequence). The CDR3 has 13 residues. V lost 0 bases and J 4 bases, leaving 7 bases between the germline ends. The CDR3 sequence is CASSLGDTYGYTF. In DNA form, the CDR3 reads TGTGCCAGCAGCTTGGGAGACACCTATGGCTACACCTTC.

This chain joins TRBV5-1 and TRBJ2-7; D perhaps matches TRBD2 (7 bases). Germline assignment: CDR1 SGHRS and CDR2 YFSETQ. Trimming cost V 0 bases and J 3 bases, with 13 bases left between them. This CDR3 contains 15 residues. In DNA form, the CDR3 reads TGCGCCAGCAGCTTGGAGGGGGGGAACCTCTACGAGCAGTACTTC. This codes for CASSLEGGNLYEQYF.

The chain combines TRBV7-8 with TRBJ2-5; 7 bases map to TRBD2. This CDR3 is 14 amino acids long. Germline V gene sequence: CDR1 SGHVS, CDR2 FQNEAQ. V dropped 8 bases and J dropped 3; count of bases not matched to a gene: 9. In nucleotides, the CDR3 is TGTGCCAGCTCCGTGCGGGAGTCAGAAGAGACCCAGTACTTC. Residues: CASSVRESEETQYF.

The V gene is TRBV28, the J gene TRBJ2-7; 11 nucleotides match TRBD1. Germline CDR1 is MDHEN and CDR2 is SYDVKM. The CDR3 spans 14 residues. The junction had 5 bases not matched to a gene; V was cut back by 7 bases and J by 3 bases. CDR3 region: CASTGTGGIYEQYF. CDR3 nucleotides: TGTGCCAGCACGGGGACAGGGGGTATCTACGAGCAGTACTTC. The full variable domain, completed using reference TRBV28 and TRBJ2-7, is DVKVTQSSRYLVKRTGEKVFLECVQDMDHENMFWYRQDPGLGLRLIYFSYDVKMKEKGDIPEGYSVSREKKERFSLILESASTNQTSMYLCASTGTGGIYEQYFGPGTRLTVT.

This clone was recorded only once. This chain links TRBV2 with TRBJ1-6; D may be TRBD1 (6 bases). CDR3 length: 15 residues. Germline-derived CDR1 and CDR2 are SNHLY and FYNNEI. The ends were cut back, 11 bases at V and 7 bases at J, with 21 bases in the middle. The CDR3 DNA reads as TGTGCCGGGGGGGGAACAGGGATTCAGAATTCACCCCTCCACTTT. As protein: CAGGGTGIQNSPLHF.

The V call is TRBV30, the J call TRBJ1-2, with no clear D. The CDR3 is 13 residues long. CDR1 and CDR2 (germline): GTSNPN, SVGIG (reference sequence). V shed 2 bases and J shed 5 bases, with 12 bases lying between them. The CDR3 region is CAWSIQRAYGYTF. The CDR3 DNA follows: TGTGCCTGGAGTATCCAGAGGGCGTATGGCTACACCTTC. The full variable domain, rest sourced from reference TRBV30 and TRBJ1-2, is SQTIHQWPATLVQPVGSPLSLECTVEGTSNPNLYWYRQAAGRGLQLLFYSVGIGQISSEVPQNLSASRPQDRQFILSSKKLLLSDSGFYLCAWSIQRAYGYTFGSGTRLTVV.

V gene TRBV7-9 combines with J gene TRBJ1-1, with 10 bases lining up with TRBD1. Losses at the gene ends were 5 bases for V and 0 bases for J; bases not matched to a gene: 3. Germline lookup yields CDR1 SEHNR and CDR2 FQNEAQ (reference sequence). The CDR3 is made up of 15 amino acids. The CDR3 region is CASSTGQGVNTEAFF. The CDR3 bases are TGTGCCAGCAGCACTGGACAGGGGGTGAACACTGAAGCTTTCTTT.

This chain uses TRBV6-5 with TRBJ2-1; 9 positions match TRBD2. The CDR3 is 13 amino acids. Losses at the gene ends were 11 bases for V and 6 bases for J; bases not matched to a gene: 8. CDR1 and CDR2 from the germline V gene are MNHEY and SVGAGI. CDR3 coding DNA: TGTGCCGGGTGGGCTAGCGGGACCAATGAGCAGTTCTTC. Translation: CAGWASGTNEQFF.